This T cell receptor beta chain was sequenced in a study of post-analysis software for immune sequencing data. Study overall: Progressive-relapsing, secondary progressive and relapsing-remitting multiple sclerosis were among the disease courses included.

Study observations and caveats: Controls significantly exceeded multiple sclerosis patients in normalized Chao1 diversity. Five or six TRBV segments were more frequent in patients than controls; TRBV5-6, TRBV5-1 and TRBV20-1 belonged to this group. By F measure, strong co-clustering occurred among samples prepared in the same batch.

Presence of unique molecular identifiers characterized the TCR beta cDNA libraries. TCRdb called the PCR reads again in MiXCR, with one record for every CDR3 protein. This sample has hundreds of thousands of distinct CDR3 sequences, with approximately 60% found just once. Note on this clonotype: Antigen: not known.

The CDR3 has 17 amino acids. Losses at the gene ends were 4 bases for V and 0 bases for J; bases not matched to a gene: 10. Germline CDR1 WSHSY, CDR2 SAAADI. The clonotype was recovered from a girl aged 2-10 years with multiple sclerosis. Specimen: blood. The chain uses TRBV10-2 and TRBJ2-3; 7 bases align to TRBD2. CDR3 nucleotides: TGCGCCAGCAGTGGATCTTCAGCGGGGCTTAGCACAGATACGCAGTATTTT. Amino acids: CASSGSSAGLSTDTQYF.